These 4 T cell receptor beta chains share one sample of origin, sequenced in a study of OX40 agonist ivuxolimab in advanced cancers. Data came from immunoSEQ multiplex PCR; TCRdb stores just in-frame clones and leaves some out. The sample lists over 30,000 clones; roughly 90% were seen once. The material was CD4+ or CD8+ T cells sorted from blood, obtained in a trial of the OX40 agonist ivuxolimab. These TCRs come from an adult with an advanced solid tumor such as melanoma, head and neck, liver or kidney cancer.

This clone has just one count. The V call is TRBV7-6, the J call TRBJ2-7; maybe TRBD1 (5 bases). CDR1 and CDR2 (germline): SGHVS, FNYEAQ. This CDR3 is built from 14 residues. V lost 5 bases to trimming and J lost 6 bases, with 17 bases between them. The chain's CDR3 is CASSPDRGPREQYF. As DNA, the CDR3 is TGTGCCAGCAGCCCCGATAGGGGTCCGCGCGAGCAGTACTTC.

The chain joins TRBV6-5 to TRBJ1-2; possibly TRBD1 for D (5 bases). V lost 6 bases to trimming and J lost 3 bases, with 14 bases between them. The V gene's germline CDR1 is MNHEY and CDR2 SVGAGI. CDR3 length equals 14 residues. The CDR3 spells CASRDQSRDYGYTF. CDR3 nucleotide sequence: TGTGCCAGCAGGGATCAGAGCAGGGACTATGGCTACACCTTC.

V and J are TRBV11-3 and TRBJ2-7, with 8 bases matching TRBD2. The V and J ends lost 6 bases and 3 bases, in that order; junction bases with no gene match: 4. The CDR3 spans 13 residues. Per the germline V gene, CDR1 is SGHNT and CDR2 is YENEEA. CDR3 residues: CASSQAGDYEQYF. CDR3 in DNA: TGTGCCAGCAGTCAAGCGGGAGACTACGAGCAGTACTTC.

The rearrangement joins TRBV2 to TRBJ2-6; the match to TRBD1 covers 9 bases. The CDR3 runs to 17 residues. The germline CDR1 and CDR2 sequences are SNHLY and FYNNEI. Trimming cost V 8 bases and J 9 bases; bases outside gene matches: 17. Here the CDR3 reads CASQKSTGGRRDNVLTF. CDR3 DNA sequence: TGTGCCAGCCAGAAGAGTACAGGGGGCCGTCGCGACAACGTCCTGACTTTC.